A single sample is the source of the 8 T cell receptor beta chains below, sequenced in a study of blood T cell repertoires in COVID-19. The repertoire was sequenced with immunoSEQ multiplex PCR; TCRdb's copy has only in-frame clones and lacks some. The sample yields roughly 63,000 clones, 79% seen once. Sequences were obtained from peripheral blood. Receptors originate from a human donor in a cohort sampled during active COVID-19.

The count of this clone is one. This chain connects TRBV10-2 to TRBJ2-1; 16 bases line up with TRBD2. Germline V gene lookup returns CDR1 WSHSY and CDR2 SAAADI. This CDR3 comprises 18 residues. With V trimmed by 3 bases and J by 2 bases, 4 bases remained unmatched. CDR3 in amino acids: CASSDPGLAGGTYNEQFF. CDR3 in DNA: TGCGCCAGCAGTGACCCGGGACTAGCGGGAGGGACCTACAATGAGCAGTTCTTC.

The chain employs TRBV9 and TRBJ2-1; D ambiguous. The CDR3 is 13 residues long. Germline assignment: CDR1 SGDLS and CDR2 YYNGEE. V lost 0 bases and J 4 bases, leaving 5 bases between the germline ends. As DNA, the CDR3 is TGTGCCAGCAGCGTAGGAGAATACAATGAGCAGTTCTTC. Translating gives CASSVGEYNEQFF.

The chain joins TRBV6-5 to TRBJ1-5, with D possibly TRBD1 on 6 matching bases. CDR3 length: 13 residues. Germline values: CDR1 MNHEY, CDR2 SVGAGI. The V and J ends lost 7 bases and 2 bases respectively, with 9 bases between them. CDR3 amino acids: CASISGGNQPQHF. The CDR3 DNA is TGTGCCAGCATATCAGGGGGCAATCAGCCCCAGCATTTT.

This clone was found once. V usage is TRBV6-5 and J usage is TRBJ2-5, with D tentatively TRBD1 (8 bases). The germline CDR1 and CDR2 sequences are MNHEY and SVGAGI. The ends were cut back, 5 bases at V and 6 bases at J, with 16 bases in the middle. This CDR3 has 14 residues. DNA for the CDR3: TGTGCCAGCAGTAAACAGGGGGGGGACAAGACCCAGTACTTC. Translated: CASSKQGGDKTQYF.

The V gene is TRBV6-6, the J gene TRBJ2-7; TRBD1 aligns across 8 bases. The CDR3 covers 14 residues. CDR1 and CDR2 (germline): MNHNY, SVGAGI (reference sequence). With V trimmed by 6 bases and J by 3 bases, 7 bases remained unmatched. CDR3 nucleotides: TGTGCCAGCAGCAGGGGGCGTAATGGCTACGAGCAGTACTTC. Translated, it gives CASSRGRNGYEQYF.

This clone was observed once. The genes are TRBV19 and TRBJ2-5; 11 nucleotides align to TRBD2. Trimming took 8 bases from V and 7 from J; bases not matched to a gene: 12. Germline V lookup: CDR1 LNHDA, CDR2 SQIVND (reference sequence). The CDR3 extends over 15 amino acids. CDR3 amino acids: CASGGTSGLLGTQYF. The CDR3 DNA reads as TGTGCCAGTGGAGGGACTAGCGGACTACTAGGGACCCAGTACTTC.

The V gene is TRBV5-4, the J gene TRBJ2-1; 11 bases match TRBD2. The CDR3 loop spans 14 amino acids. Germline CDR1 SGHNT, CDR2 YYREEE (reference sequence). The V and J ends lost 1 base and 9 bases, in that order; junction bases with no gene match: 3. DNA of the CDR3: TGTGCCAGCAGCTTGACTAGCGGGAGTTCTGAGCAGTTCTTC. This translates into CASSLTSGSSEQFF.

V and J are TRBV4-1 and TRBJ1-1; 7 nucleotides agree with TRBD1. Germline CDR1 MGHRA, CDR2 YSYEKL. This CDR3 contains 15 residues. V trimming: 5 bases; J trimming: 5 bases; junction bases outside the gene matches: 11. CDR3 nucleotides: TGCGCCAGCAGCTTATCGGGACAGCCAACGACTGAAGCTTTCTTT. This sequence encodes CASSLSGQPTTEAFF.